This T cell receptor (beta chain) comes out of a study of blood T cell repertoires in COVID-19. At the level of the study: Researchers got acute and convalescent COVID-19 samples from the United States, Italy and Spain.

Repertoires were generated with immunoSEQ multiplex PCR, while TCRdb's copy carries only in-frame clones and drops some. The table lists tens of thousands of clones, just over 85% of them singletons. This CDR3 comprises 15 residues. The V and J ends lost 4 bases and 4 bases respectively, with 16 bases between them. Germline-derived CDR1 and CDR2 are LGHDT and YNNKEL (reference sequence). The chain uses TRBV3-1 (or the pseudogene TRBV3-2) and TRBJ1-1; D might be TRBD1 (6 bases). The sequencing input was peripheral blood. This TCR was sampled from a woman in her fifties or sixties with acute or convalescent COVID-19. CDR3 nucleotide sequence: TGTGCCAGCAGCCGCTCCGGGGGGCGAGGCACTGAAGCTTTCTTT. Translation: CASSRSGGRGTEAFF.